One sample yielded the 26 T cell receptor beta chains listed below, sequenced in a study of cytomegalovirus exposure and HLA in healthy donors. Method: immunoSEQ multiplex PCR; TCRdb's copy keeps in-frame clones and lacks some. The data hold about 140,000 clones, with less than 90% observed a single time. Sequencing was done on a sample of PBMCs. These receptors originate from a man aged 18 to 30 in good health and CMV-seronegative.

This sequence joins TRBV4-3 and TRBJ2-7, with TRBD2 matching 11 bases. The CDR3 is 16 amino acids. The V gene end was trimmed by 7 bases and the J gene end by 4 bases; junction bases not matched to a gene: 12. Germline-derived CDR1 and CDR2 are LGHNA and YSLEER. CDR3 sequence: CASTTFSGRAVYEQYF. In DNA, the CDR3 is TGCGCCAGCACCACCTTTAGCGGGAGGGCCGTGTACGAGCAGTACTTC.

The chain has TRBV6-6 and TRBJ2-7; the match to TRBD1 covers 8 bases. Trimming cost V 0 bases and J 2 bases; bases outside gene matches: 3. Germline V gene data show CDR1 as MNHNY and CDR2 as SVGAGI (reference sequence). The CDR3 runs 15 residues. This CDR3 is CASSYSRTGPYEQYF. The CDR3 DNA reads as TGTGCCAGCAGTTACTCAAGGACAGGGCCCTACGAGCAGTACTTC.

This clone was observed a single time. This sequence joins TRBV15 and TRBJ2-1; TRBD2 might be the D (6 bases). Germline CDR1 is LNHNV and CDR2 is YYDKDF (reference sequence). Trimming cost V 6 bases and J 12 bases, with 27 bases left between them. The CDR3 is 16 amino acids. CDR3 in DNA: TGTGCCACCAGTGCGGGGATCCGAGGCCTACGATTAGGGCAGTTCTTC. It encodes CATSAGIRGLRLGQFF.

CDR3 region: CSVVRDSYNEQFF. The CDR3 bases are TGCAGCGTTGTGCGGGATTCCTACAATGAGCAGTTCTTC. This sequence joins TRBV29-1 and TRBJ2-1, with D possibly being TRBD2 (6 bases). Germline assignment: CDR1 SQVTM and CDR2 ANQGSEA. The CDR3 sequence is 13 residues long. With 4 bases removed from V and 1 base from J, the gap between germline ends came to 8 bases.

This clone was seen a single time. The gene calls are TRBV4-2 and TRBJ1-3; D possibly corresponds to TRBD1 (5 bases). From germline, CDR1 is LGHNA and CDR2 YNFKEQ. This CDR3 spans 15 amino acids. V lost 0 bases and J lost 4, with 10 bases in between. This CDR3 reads CASSQERGLGNTIYF. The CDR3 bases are TGTGCCAGCAGCCAAGAAAGGGGTTTAGGAAACACCATATATTTT.

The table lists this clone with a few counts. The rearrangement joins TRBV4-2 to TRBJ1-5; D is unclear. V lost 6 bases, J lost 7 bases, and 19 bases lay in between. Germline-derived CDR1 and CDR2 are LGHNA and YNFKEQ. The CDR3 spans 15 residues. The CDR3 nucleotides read TGTGCCAGCAGTGGAGCAATTTATAGCAGCCAGCCCCAGCATTTT. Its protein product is CASSGAIYSSQPQHF.

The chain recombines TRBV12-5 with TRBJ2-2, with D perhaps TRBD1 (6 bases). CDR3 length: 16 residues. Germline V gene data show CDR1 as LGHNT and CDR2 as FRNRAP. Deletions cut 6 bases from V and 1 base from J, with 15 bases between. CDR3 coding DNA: TGTGCTAGTGGCCATGGACAGACCTGGAACACCGGGGAGCTGTTTTTT. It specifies CASGHGQTWNTGELFF.

The CDR3 DNA sequence: TGTGCCAGCAGTTACTTCCAGGGCGCTGGCTACACCTTC. The encoded protein is CASSYFQGAGYTF. The chain uses TRBV6-5 and TRBJ1-2; weak D call: TRBD1 (5 bases). The CDR3 has 13 residues. The V and J ends lost 1 base and 7 bases respectively, with 10 bases between them. Germline CDR1 MNHEY, CDR2 SVGAGI.

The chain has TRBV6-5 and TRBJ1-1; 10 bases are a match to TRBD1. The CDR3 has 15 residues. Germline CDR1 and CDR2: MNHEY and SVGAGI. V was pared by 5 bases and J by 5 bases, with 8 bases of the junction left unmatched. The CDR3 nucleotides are TGTGCCAGCAGTCCCAGGGACAGGGGTTCGACTGAAGCTTTCTTT. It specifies CASSPRDRGSTEAFF.

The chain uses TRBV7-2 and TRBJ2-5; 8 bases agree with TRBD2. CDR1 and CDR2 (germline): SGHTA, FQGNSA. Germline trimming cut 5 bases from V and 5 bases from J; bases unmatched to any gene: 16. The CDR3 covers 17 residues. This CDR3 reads CASSLERGGQRKETQYF. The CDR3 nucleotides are TGTGCCAGCAGCCTAGAACGGGGGGGCCAGCGAAAGGAGACCCAGTACTTC.

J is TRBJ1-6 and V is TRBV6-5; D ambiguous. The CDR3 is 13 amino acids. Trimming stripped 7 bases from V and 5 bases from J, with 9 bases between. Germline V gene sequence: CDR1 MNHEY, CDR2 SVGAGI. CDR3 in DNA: TGTGCCAGCACTGTACAGAATAATTCACCCCTCCACTTT. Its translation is CASTVQNNSPLHF.

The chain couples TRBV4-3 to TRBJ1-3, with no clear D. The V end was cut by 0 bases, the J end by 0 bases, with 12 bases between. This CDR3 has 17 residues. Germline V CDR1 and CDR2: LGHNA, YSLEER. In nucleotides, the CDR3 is TGCGCCAGCAGCCAAGAAGGAGCCGCGGGCTCTGGAAACACCATATATTTT. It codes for CASSQEGAAGSGNTIYF.

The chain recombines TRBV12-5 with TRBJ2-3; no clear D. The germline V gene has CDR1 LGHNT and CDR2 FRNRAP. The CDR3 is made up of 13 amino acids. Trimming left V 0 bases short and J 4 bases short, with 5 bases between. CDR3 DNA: TGTGCTAGTGGTTTGGTACTCTCAGATACGCAGTATTTT. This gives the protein CASGLVLSDTQYF.

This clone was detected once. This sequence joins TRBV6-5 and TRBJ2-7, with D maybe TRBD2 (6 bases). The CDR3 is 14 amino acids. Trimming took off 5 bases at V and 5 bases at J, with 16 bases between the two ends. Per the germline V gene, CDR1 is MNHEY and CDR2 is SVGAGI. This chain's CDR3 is CASSRGTVTNEQYF. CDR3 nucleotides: TGTGCCAGCAGTCGGGGGACTGTGACAAACGAGCAGTACTTC.

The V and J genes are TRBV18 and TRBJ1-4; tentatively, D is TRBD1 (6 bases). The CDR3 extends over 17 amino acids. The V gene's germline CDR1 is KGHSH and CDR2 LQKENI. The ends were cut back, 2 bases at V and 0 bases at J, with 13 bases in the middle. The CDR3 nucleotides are TGTGCCAGCTCACCAGAGACAGGATTTGCAACTAATGAAAAACTGTTTTTT. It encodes CASSPETGFATNEKLFF. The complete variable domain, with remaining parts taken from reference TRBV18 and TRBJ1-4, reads NAGVMQNPRHLVRRRGQEARLRCSPMKGHSHVYWYRQLPEEGLKFMVYLQKENIIDESGMPKERFSAEFPKEGPSILRIQQVVRGDSAAYFCASSPETGFATNEKLFFGSGTQLSVL.

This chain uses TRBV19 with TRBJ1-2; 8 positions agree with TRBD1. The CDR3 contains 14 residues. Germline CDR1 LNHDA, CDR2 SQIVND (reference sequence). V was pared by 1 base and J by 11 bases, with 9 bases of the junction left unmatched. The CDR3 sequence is CASSIVPTGVQYTF. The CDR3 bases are TGTGCCAGTAGTATAGTTCCGACAGGGGTTCAGTACACCTTC. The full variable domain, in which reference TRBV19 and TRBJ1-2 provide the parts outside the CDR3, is DGGITQSPKYLFRKEGQNVTLSCEQNLNHDAMYWYRQDPGQGLRLIYYSQIVNDFQKGDIAEGYSVSREKKESFPLTVTSAQKNPTAFYLCASSIVPTGVQYTFGSGTRLTVV.

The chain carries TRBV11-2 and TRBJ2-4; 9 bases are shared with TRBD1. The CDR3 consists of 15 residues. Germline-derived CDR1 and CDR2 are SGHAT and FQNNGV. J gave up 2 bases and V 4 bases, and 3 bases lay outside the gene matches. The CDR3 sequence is CASSSNRGPKNIQYF. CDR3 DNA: TGTGCCAGCAGCTCAAACAGGGGGCCCAAAAACATTCAGTACTTC.

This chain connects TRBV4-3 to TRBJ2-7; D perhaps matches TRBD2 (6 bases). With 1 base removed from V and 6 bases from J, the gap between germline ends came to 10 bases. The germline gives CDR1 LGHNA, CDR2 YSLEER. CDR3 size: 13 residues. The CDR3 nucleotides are TGCGCCAGCAGCCAAGTGGGGGGAATCGAGCAGTACTTC. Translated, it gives CASSQVGGIEQYF.

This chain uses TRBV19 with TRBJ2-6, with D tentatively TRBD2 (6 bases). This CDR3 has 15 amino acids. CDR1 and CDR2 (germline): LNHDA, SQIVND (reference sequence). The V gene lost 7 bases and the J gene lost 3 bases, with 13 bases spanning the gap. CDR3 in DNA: TGTGCCAGTAATCCCGCGGGGCGTGGGGCCAACGTCCTGACTTTC. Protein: CASNPAGRGANVLTF. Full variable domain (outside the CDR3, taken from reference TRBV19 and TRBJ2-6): DGGITQSPKYLFRKEGQNVTLSCEQNLNHDAMYWYRQDPGQGLRLIYYSQIVNDFQKGDIAEGYSVSREKKESFPLTVTSAQKNPTAFYLCASNPAGRGANVLTFGAGSRLTVL.

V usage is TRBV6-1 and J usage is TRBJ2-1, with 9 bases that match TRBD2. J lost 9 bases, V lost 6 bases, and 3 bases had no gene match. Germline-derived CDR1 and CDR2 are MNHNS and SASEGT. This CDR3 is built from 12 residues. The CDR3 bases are TGTGCCAGCAGGACTAGCGGAGGTGAGCAGTTCTTC. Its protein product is CASRTSGGEQFF.

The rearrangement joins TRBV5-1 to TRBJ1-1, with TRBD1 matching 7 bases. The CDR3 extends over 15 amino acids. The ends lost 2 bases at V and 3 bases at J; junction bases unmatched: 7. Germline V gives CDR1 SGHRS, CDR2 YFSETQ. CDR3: CASSFYRGLDTEAFF. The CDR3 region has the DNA TGCGCCAGCAGCTTTTACAGGGGATTGGACACTGAAGCTTTCTTT.

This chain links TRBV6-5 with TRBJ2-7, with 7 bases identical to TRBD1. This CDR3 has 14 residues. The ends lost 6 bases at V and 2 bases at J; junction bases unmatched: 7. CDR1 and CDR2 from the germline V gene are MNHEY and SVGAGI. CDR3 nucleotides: TGTGCCAGCAGCCTCGTCGACAGGGCCTACGAGCAGTACTTC. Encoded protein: CASSLVDRAYEQYF.

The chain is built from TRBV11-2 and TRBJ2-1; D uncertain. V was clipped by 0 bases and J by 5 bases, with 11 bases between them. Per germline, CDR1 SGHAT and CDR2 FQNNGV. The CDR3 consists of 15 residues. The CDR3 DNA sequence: TGTGCCAGCAGCTTAGAGAGGCCGAAAAACAATGAGCAGTTCTTC. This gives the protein CASSLERPKNNEQFF.

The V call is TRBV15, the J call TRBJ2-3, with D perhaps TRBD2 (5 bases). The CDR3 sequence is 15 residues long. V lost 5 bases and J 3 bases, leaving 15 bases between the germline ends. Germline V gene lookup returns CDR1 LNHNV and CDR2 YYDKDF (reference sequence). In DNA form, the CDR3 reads TGTGCCACCAGCCCACGCGTGGGAGTGACAGATACGCAGTATTTT. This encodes CATSPRVGVTDTQYF.

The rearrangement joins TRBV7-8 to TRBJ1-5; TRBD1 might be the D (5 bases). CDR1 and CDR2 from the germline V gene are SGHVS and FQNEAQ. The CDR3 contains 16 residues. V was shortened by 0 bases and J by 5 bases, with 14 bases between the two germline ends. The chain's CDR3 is CASSLAAGPGDQPQHF. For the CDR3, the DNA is TGTGCCAGCAGCTTAGCGGCAGGGCCTGGGGATCAGCCCCAGCATTTT.

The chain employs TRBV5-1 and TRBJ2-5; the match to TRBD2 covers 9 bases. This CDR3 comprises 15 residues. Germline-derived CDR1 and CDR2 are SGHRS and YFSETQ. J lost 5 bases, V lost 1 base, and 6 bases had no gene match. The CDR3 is CASSLPAGGKETQYF. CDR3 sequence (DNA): TGCGCCAGCAGCTTGCCAGCGGGGGGTAAGGAGACCCAGTACTTC.